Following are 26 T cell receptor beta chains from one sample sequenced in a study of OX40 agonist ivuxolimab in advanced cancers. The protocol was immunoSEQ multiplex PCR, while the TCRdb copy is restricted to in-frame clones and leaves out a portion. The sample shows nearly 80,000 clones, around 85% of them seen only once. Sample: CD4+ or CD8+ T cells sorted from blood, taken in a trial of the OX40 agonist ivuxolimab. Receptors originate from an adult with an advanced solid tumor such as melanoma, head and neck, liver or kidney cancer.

CDR3 DNA: TGTGCCAGCAGCTTAGATCTGAGAAGCACTGAAGCTTTCTTT. Protein sequence: CASSLDLRSTEAFF. This sequence joins TRBV7-2 and TRBJ1-1, with D uncertain. The CDR3 runs to 14 residues. Trimming left V 1 base short and J 4 bases short, with 10 bases between. CDR1 SGHTA and CDR2 FQGNSA come from the germline V gene.

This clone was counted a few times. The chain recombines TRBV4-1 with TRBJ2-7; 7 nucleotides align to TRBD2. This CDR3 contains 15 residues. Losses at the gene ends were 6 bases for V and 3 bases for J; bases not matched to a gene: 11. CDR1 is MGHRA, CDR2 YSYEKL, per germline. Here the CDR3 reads CASSRSGTTIYEQYF. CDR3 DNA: TGCGCCAGCAGTCGTTCCGGGACTACTATCTACGAGCAGTACTTC.

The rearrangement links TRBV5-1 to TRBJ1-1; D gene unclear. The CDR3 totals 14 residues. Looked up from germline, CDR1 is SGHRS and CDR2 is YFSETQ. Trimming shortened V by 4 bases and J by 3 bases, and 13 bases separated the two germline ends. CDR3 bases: TGCGCCAGCAGCCCGGGGTCCGTCTACACTGAAGCTTTCTTT. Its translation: CASSPGSVYTEAFF.

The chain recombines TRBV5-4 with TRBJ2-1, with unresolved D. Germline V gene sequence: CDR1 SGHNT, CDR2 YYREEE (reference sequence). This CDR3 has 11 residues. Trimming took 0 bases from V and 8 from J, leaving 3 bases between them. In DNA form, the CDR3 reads TGTGCCAGCAGCTTGGTCGATGAGCAGTTCTTC. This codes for CASSLVDEQFF.

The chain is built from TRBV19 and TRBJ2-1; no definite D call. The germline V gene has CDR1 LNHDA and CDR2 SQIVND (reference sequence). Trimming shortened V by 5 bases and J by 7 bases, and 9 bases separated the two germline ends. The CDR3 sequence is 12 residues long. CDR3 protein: CASSLALNEQFF. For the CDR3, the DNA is TGTGCCAGTAGTTTGGCCCTTAATGAGCAGTTCTTC.

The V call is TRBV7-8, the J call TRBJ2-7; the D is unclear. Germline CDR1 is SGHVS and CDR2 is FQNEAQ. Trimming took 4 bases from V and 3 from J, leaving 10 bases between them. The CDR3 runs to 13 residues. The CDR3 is CASSYGFNYEQYF. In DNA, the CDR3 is TGTGCCAGCAGCTACGGGTTTAACTACGAGCAGTACTTC.

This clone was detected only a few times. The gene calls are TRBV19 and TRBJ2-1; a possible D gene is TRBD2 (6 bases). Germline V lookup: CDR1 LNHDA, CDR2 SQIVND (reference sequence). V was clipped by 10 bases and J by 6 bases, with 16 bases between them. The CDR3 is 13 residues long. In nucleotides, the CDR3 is TGTGCCACCGATAGCGGCGGATTCAATGAGCAGTTCTTC. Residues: CATDSGGFNEQFF. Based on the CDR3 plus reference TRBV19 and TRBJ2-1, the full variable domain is DGGITQSPKYLFRKEGQNVTLSCEQNLNHDAMYWYRQDPGQGLRLIYYSQIVNDFQKGDIAEGYSVSREKKESFPLTVTSAQKNPTAFYLCATDSGGFNEQFFGPGTRLTVL.

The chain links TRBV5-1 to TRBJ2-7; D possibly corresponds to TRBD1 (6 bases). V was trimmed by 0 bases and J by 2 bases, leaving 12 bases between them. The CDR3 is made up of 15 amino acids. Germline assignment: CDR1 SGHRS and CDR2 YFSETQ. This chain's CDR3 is CASSLGTGRTYEQYF. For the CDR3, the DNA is TGCGCCAGCAGCTTGGGTACAGGGCGAACCTACGAGCAGTACTTC.

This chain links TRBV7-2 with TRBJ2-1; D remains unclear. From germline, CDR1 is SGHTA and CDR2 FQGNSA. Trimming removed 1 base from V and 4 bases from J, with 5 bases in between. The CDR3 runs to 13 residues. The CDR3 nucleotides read TGTGCCAGCAGCTTAGGCTTTTACAATGAGCAGTTCTTC. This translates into CASSLGFYNEQFF. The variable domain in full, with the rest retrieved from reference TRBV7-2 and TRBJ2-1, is GAGVSQSPSNKVTEKGKDVELRCDPISGHTALYWYRQSLGQGLEFLIYFQGNSAPDKSGLPSDRFSAERTGGSVSTLTIQRTQQEDSAVYLCASSLGFYNEQFFGPGTRLTVL.

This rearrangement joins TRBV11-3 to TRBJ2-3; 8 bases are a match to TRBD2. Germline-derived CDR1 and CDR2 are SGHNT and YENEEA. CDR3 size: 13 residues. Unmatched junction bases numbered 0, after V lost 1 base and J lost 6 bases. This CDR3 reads CASSLAGGDTQYF. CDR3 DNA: TGTGCCAGCAGCTTAGCGGGAGGGGATACGCAGTATTTT.

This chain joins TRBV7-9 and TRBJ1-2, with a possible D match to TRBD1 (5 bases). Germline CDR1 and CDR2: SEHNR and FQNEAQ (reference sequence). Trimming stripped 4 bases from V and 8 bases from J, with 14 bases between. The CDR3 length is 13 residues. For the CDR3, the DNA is TGTGCCAGCAGCTCCGGCACCGGGGGGGGCTACACCTTC. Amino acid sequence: CASSSGTGGGYTF.

CDR3 coding DNA: TGCGCCAGCAGCTTGATGAGCCAGTCAGCCTACGAGCAGTACTTC. Protein product: CASSLMSQSAYEQYF. This chain links TRBV5-1 with TRBJ2-7; no clear D gene. CDR3 length equals 15 residues. The germline V gene has CDR1 SGHRS and CDR2 YFSETQ. V lost 1 base, J lost 2 bases, and 13 bases lay in between.

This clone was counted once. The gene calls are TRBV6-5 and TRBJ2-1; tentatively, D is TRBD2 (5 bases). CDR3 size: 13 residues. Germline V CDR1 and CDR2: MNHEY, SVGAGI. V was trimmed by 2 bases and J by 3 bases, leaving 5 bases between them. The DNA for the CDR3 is TGTGCCAGCAGTTACCGGGACTACAATGAGCAGTTCTTC. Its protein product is CASSYRDYNEQFF.

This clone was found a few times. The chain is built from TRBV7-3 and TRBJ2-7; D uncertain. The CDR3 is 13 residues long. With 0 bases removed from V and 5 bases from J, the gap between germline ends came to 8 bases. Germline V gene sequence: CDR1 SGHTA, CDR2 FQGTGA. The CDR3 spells CASSLTASHEQYF. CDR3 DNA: TGTGCCAGCAGCTTAACTGCAAGCCACGAGCAGTACTTC.

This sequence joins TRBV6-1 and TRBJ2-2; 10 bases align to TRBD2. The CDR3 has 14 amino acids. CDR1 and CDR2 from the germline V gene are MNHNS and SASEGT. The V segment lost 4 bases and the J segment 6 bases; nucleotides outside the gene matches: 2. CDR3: CASSVGLAAGELFF. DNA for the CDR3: TGTGCCAGCAGTGTCGGACTAGCGGCCGGGGAGCTGTTTTTT.

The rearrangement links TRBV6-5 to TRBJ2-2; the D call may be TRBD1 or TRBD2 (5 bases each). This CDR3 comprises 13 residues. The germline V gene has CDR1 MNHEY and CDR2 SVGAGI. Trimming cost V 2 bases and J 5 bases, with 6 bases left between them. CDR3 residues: CASSYGTTGELFF. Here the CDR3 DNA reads TGTGCCAGCAGTTACGGGACGACCGGGGAGCTGTTTTTT.

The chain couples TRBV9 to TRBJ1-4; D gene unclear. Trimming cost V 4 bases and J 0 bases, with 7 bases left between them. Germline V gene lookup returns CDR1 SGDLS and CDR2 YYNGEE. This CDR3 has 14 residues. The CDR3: CASSPSPTNEKLFF. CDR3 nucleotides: TGTGCCAGCAGCCCCTCGCCAACTAATGAAAAACTGTTTTTT.

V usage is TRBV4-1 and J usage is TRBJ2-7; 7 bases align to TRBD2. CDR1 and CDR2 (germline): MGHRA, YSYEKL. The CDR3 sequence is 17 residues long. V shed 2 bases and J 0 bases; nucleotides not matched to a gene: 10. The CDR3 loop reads CASSQFPSGSNSYEQYF. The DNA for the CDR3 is TGCGCCAGCAGCCAATTCCCTAGCGGCTCCAACTCCTACGAGCAGTACTTC.

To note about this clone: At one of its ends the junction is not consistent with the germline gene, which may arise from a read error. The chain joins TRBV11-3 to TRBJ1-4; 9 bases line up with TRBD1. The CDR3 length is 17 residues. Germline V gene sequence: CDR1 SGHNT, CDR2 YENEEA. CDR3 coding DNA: TGTGCCAGCAGCCTAGACGGGACAGGGATTTCGATAGAAAAACTGTTTTTT. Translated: CASSLDGTGISIEKLFF.

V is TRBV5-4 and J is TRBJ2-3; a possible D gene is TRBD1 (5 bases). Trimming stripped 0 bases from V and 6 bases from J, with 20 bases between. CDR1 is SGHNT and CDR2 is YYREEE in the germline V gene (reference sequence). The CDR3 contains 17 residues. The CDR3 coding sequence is TGTGCCAGCAGCTTGGCTCCGAACAGGCGAGTTGAGGATACGCAGTATTTT. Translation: CASSLAPNRRVEDTQYF.

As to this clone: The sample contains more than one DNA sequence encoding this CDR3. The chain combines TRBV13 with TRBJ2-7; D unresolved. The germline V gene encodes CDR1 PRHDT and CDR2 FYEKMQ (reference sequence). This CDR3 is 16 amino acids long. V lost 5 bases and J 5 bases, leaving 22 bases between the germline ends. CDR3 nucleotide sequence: TGTGCCAGCAGCCCCGGTAGTAGAGGTAGATCTGACGAGCAGTACTTC. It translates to CASSPGSRGRSDEQYF.

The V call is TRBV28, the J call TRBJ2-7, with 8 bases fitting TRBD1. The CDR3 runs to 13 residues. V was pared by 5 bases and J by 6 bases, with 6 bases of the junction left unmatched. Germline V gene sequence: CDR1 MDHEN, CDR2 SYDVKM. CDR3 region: CASSTTGAGEQYF. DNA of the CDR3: TGTGCCAGCAGTACGACAGGGGCCGGCGAGCAGTACTTC. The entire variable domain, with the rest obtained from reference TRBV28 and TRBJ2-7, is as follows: DVKVTQSSRYLVKRTGEKVFLECVQDMDHENMFWYRQDPGLGLRLIYFSYDVKMKEKGDIPEGYSVSREKKERFSLILESASTNQTSMYLCASSTTGAGEQYFGPGTRLTVT.

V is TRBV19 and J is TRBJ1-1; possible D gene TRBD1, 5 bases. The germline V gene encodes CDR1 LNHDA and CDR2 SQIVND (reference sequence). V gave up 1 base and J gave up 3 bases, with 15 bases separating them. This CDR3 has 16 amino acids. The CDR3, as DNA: TGTGCCAGTAGTATAGTCGGCACGGGGGTGGACACTGAAGCTTTCTTT. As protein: CASSIVGTGVDTEAFF.

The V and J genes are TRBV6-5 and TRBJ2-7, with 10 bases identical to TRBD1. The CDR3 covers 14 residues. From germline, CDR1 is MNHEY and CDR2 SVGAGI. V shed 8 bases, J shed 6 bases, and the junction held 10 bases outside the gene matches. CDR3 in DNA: TGTGCCAGCGCTGGGGAGACAGGGGGCTCCGAGCAGTACTTC. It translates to CASAGETGGSEQYF.

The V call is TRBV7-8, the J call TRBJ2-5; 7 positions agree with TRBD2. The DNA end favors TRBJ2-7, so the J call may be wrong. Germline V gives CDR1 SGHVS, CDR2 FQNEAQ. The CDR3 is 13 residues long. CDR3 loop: CASSWAGVSEQYF. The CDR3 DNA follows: TGTGCCAGCTCTTGGGCGGGAGTCTCCGAGCAGTACTTC.

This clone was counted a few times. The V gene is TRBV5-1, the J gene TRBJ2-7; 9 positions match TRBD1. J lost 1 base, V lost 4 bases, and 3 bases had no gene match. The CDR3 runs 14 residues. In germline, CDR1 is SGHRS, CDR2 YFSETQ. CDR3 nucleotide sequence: TGCGCCAGCAGCGTGGGACAGGGTTCCTACGAGCAGTACTTC. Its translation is CASSVGQGSYEQYF.